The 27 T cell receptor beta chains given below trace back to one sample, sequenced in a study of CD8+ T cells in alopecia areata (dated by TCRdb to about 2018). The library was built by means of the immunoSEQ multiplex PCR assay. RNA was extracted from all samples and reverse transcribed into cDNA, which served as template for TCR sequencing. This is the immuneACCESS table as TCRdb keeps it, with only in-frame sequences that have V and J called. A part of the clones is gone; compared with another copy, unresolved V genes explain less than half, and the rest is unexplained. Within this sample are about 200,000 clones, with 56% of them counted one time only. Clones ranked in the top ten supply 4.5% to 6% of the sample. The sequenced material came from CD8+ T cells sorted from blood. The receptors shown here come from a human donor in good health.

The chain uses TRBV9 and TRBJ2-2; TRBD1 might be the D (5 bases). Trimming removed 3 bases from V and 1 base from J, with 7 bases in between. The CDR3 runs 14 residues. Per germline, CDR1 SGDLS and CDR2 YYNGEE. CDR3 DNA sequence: TGTGCCAGCAGCGAGGGGATGAACACCGGGGAGCTGTTTTTT. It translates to CASSEGMNTGELFF.

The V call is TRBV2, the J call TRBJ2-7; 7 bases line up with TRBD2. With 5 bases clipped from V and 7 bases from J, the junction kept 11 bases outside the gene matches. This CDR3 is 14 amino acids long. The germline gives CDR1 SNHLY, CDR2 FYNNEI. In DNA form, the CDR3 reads TGTGCCAGCAGTCCAGGACTAGTGGGGTGGGAGCAGTACTTC. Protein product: CASSPGLVGWEQYF.

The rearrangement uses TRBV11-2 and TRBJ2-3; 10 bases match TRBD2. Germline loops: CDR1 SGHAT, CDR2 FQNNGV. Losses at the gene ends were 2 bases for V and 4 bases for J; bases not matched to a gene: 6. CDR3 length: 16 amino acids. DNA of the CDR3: TGTGCCAGCAGCTTATTTCCTAGCGGGGGCTCAGATACGCAGTATTTT. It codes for CASSLFPSGGSDTQYF.

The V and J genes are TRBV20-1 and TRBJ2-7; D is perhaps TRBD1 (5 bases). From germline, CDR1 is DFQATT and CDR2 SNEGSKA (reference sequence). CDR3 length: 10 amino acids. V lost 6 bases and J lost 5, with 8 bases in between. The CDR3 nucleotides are TGCAGTGCGACACAGGACGAGCAGTACTTC. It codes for CSATQDEQYF.

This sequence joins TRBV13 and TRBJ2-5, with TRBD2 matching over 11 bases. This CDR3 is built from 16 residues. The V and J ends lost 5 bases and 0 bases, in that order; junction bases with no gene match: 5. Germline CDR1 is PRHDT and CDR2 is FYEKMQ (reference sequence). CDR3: CASSPSSGGNQETQYF. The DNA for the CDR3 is TGTGCCAGCAGCCCCTCTAGCGGGGGGAACCAAGAGACCCAGTACTTC.

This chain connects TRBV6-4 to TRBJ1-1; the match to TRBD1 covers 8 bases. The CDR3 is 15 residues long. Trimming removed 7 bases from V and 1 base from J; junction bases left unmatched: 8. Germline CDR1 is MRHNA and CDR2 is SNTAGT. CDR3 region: CASTGQGGKNTEAFF. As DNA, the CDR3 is TGTGCCAGCACAGGACAGGGAGGTAAGAACACTGAAGCTTTCTTT.

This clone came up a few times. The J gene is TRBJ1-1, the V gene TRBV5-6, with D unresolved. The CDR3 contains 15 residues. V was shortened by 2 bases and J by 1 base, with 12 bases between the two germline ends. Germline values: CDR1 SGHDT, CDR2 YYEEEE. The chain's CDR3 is CASSFISGRNTEAFF. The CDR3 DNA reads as TGTGCCAGCAGCTTCATCTCCGGGAGGAACACTGAAGCTTTCTTT.

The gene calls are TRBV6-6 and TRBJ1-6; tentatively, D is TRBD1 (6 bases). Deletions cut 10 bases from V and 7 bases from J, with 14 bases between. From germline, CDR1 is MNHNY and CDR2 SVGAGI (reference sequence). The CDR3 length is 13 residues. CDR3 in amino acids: CATTQGGNSPLHF. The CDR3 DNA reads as TGTGCCACCACACAGGGAGGCAATTCACCCCTCCACTTT.

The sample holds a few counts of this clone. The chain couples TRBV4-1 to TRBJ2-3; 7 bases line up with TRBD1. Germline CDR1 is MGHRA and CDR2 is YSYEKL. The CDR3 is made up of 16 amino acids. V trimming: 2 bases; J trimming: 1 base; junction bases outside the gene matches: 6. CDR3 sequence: CASSQSRQGGTDTQYF. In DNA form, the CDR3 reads TGCGCCAGCAGCCAAAGTCGACAGGGCGGCACAGATACGCAGTATTTT.

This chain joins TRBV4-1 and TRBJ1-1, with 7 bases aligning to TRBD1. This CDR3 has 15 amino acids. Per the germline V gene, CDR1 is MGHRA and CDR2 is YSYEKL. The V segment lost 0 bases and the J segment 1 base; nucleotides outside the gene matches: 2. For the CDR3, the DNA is TGCGCCAGCAGCCAAGAGGACAGGCAGAACACTGAAGCTTTCTTT. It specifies CASSQEDRQNTEAFF.

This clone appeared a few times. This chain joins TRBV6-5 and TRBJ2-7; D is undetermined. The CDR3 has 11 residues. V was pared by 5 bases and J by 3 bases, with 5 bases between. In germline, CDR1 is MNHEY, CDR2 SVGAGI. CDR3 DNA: TGTGCCAGCAGTAACAGCTACGAGCAGTACTTC. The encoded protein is CASSNSYEQYF.

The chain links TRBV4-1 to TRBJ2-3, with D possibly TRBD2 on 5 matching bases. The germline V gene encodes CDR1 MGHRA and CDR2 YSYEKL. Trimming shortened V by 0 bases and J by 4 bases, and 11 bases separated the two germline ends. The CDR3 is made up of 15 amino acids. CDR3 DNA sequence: TGCGCCAGCAGCCAAGAGGGTCTAGCATCAGATACGCAGTATTTT. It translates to CASSQEGLASDTQYF.

CDR3 in amino acids: CASSHEQGSNQPQHF. CDR3 in DNA: TGCGCCAGCAGCCACGAACAGGGAAGCAATCAGCCCCAGCATTTT. The chain has TRBV4-1 and TRBJ1-5; a weak D match, TRBD1 (6 bases). V was trimmed by 3 bases and J by 1 base, leaving 10 bases between them. The germline CDR1 and CDR2 sequences are MGHRA and YSYEKL. The CDR3 totals 15 residues.

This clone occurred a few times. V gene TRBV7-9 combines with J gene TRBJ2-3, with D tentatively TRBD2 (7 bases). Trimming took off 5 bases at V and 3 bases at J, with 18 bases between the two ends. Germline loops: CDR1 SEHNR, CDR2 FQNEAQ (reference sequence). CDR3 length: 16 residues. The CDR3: CASSPAVGGPTDTQYF. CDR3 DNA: TGTGCCAGCAGCCCGGCCGTCGGGGGGCCTACAGATACGCAGTATTTT.

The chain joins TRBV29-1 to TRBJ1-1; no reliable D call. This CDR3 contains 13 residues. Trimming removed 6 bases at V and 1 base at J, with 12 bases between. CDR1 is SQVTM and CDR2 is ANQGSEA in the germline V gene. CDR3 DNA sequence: TGCAGCGTCCCGACACCGAGGAACACTGAAGCTTTCTTT. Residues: CSVPTPRNTEAFF.

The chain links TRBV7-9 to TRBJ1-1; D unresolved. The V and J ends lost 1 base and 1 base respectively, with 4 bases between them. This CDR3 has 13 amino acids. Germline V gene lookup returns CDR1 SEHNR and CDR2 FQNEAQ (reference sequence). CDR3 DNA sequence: TGTGCCAGCAGCTTAGAGGGGAACACTGAAGCTTTCTTT. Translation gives CASSLEGNTEAFF. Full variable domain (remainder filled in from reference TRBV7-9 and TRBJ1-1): DTGVSQNPRHKITKRGQNVTFRCDPISEHNRLYWYRQTLGQGPEFLTYFQNEAQLEKSRLLSDRFSAERPKGSFSTLEIQRTEQGDSAMYLCASSLEGNTEAFFGQGTRLTVV.

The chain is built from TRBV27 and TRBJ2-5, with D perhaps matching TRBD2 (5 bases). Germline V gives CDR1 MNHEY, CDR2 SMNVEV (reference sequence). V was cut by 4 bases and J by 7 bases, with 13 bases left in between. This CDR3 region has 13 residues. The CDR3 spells CASSYGGRGTQYF. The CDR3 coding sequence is TGTGCCAGCAGTTACGGAGGCCGGGGGACCCAGTACTTC.

CDR3: CASRGQGEYGYTF. The CDR3 region has the DNA TGCGCCAGCCGGGGACAGGGGGAATACGGCTACACCTTC. The gene calls are TRBV4-1 and TRBJ1-2; TRBD1 matches 11 bases. V shed 8 bases and J 8 bases; nucleotides not matched to a gene: 7. There are 13 residues in the CDR3. CDR1 MGHRA and CDR2 YSYEKL come from the germline V gene.

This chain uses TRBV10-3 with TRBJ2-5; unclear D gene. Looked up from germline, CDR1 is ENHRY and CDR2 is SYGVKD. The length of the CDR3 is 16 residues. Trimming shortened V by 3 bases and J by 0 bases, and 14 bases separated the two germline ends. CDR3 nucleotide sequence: TGTGCCATCAGTGAAGCCGGTCCAGAGTACCAAGAGACCCAGTACTTC. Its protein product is CAISEAGPEYQETQYF.

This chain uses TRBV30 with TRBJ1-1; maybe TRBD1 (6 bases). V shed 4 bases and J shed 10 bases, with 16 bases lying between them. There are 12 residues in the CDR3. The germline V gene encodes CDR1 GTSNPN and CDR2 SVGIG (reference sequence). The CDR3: CAWTLGGPGAFF. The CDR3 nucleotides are TGTGCCTGGACACTGGGGGGCCCTGGAGCTTTCTTT.

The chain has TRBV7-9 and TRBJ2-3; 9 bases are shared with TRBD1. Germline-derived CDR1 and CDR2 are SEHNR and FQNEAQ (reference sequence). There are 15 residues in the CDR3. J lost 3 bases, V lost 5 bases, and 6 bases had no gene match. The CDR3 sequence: CASSPRDRATDTQYF. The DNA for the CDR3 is TGTGCCAGCAGCCCCCGGGACAGGGCTACAGATACGCAGTATTTT. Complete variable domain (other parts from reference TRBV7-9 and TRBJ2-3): DTGVSQNPRHKITKRGQNVTFRCDPISEHNRLYWYRQTLGQGPEFLTYFQNEAQLEKSRLLSDRFSAERPKGSFSTLEIQRTEQGDSAMYLCASSPRDRATDTQYFGPGTRLTVL.

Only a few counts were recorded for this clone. The CDR3 reads CASSWTGTEDQPQHF. CDR3 coding DNA: TGTGCCAGCTCGTGGACCGGGACGGAAGATCAGCCCCAGCATTTT. The chain has TRBV27 and TRBJ1-5, with D possibly TRBD1 on 5 matching bases. This CDR3 is built from 15 residues. Germline-derived CDR1 and CDR2 are MNHEY and SMNVEV (reference sequence). V dropped 8 bases and J dropped 5 bases, with 19 bases sitting between them.

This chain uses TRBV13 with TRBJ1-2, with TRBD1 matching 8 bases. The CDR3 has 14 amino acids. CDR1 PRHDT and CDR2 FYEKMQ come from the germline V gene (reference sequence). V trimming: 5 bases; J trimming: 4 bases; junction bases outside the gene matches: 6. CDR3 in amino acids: CASSRDRSIYGYTF. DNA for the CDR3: TGTGCCAGCAGCCGGGACAGGAGTATCTATGGCTACACCTTC.

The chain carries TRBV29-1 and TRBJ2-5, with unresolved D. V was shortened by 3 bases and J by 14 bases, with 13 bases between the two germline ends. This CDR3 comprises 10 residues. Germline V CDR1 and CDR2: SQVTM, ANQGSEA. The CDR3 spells CSVEYGYHYF. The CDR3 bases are TGCAGCGTTGAGTACGGCTACCACTACTTC.

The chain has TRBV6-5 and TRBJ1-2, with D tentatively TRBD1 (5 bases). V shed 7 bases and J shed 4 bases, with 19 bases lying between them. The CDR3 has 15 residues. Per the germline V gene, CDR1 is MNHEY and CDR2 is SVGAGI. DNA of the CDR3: TGTGCCAGCACCTCTTACGATGGGGCCCTCTATGGCTACACCTTC. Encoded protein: CASTSYDGALYGYTF.

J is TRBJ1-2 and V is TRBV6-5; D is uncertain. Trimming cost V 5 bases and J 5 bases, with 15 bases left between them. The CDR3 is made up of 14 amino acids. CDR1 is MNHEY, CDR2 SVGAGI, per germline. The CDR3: CASSPWTGQYGYTF. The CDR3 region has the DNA TGTGCCAGCAGTCCCTGGACCGGCCAATATGGCTACACCTTC.

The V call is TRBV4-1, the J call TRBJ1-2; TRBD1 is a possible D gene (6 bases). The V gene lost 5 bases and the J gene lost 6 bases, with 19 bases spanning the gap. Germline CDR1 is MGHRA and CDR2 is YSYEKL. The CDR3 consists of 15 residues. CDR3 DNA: TGCGCCAGCAGCGCTCGGGACTCAGGGGAGCATGGCTACACCTTC. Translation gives CASSARDSGEHGYTF.